The present T cell receptor beta chain was sequenced within a study of blood T cells in healthy people across ages. A second PCR of 7 to 11 cycles used a sample-barcoded 5' primer and a J-beta primer mix. TCRdb ran MiXCR on the 5' RACE reads and lists one entry per CDR3 protein. The sample has over a million distinct CDR3 sequences; 40% to 55% are singletons. PBMCs numbering at least 7 million were isolated per sample. This clonotype was detected once. Its target is not known. Points from the study as a whole: Per million T cells, TCR beta diversity dropped about linearly as age rose. When set beside aged donors, long-lived donors presented more naive CD4+ cells and higher diversity. Naive and antigen-experienced cells could not be conclusively compared, given unsorted PBMCs.

The clonotype comes from a woman in her fifties or sixties in good health. The sequencing input was blood.

CDR3 residues: CASSHLAGGLETQYF. The DNA for the CDR3 is TGTGCCAGCAGCCATCTAGCGGGAGGACTAGAGACCCAGTACTTC. The V and J genes are TRBV11-3 and TRBJ2-5, with 11 bases identical to TRBD2. Germline CDR1 SGHNT, CDR2 YENEEA. V trimming: 5 bases; J trimming: 4 bases; junction bases outside the gene matches: 6. The CDR3 totals 15 residues. The variable domain in full, with the rest retrieved from reference TRBV11-3 and TRBJ2-5, is EAGVVQSPRYKIIEKKQPVAFWCNPISGHNTLYWYLQNLGQGPELLIRYENEEAVDDSQLPKDRFSAERLKGVDSTLKIQPAELGDSAVYLCASSHLAGGLETQYFGPGTRLLVL.